These 23 T cell receptor beta chains were sequenced from one sample in a study of blood T cell repertoires in COVID-19. The data were produced by immunoSEQ multiplex PCR, yet TCRdb's version contains in-frame clones alone and is incomplete. The sample shows about 88,000 clones, 88% of them seen only once. Sequenced sample: peripheral blood. The receptors originated from an elderly woman with acute or convalescent COVID-19.

This clone was seen a few times. V is TRBV5-1 and J is TRBJ2-1; no firm D call. Germline CDR1 SGHRS, CDR2 YFSETQ. The CDR3 loop spans 15 amino acids. Trimming took off 0 bases at V and 2 bases at J, with 9 bases between the two ends. The CDR3 nucleotides are TGCGCCAGCAGCTTGGGAGTAAACCCCTACAATGAGCAGTTCTTC. Translated, it gives CASSLGVNPYNEQFF.

This clone was observed a handful of times. The V gene is TRBV19, the J gene TRBJ1-1; the D is unclear. Trimming took 7 bases from V and 0 from J, leaving 24 bases between them. Germline V gene data show CDR1 as LNHDA and CDR2 as SQIVND (reference sequence). The length of the CDR3 is 18 residues. The CDR3 region has the DNA TGTGCCAGTAAGAGGACGGAGGTTGCTTTGGGTATGAACACTGAAGCTTTCTTT. It codes for CASKRTEVALGMNTEAFF.

The CDR3 protein is CASSQGLAGGPTYNEQFF. CDR3 nucleotides: TGCGCCAGCAGCCAAGGACTAGCGGGAGGGCCTACCTACAATGAGCAGTTCTTC. The chain employs TRBV4-1 and TRBJ2-1; 14 bases align to TRBD2. Looked up from germline, CDR1 is MGHRA and CDR2 is YSYEKL. The junction had 4 bases not matched to a gene; V was cut back by 1 base and J by 2 bases. The CDR3 spans 18 residues.

In this sample, this clone turned up a few times. The chain employs TRBV2 and TRBJ2-7; D gene ambiguous. This CDR3 is 14 amino acids long. V lost 10 bases and J lost 0, with 16 bases in between. Per the germline V gene, CDR1 is SNHLY and CDR2 is FYNNEI. The CDR3 spells CATFKARNSYEQYF. The CDR3 DNA sequence: TGTGCCACCTTTAAGGCTAGGAACTCCTACGAGCAGTACTTC.

This chain uses TRBV7-8 with TRBJ1-6; the D is unclear. V was clipped by 1 base and J by 9 bases, with 13 bases between them. Germline V gives CDR1 SGHVS, CDR2 FQNEAQ. The CDR3 sequence is 15 residues long. CDR3 coding DNA: TGTGCCAGCAGCTTAGTGAGGTTGGAGGCTTCACCCCTCCACTTT. This sequence encodes CASSLVRLEASPLHF.

The chain recombines TRBV27 with TRBJ2-2; 7 positions match TRBD2. CDR1 and CDR2 from the germline V gene are MNHEY and SMNVEV (reference sequence). This CDR3 region has 15 residues. Losses at the gene ends were 5 bases for V and 4 bases for J; bases not matched to a gene: 7. For the CDR3, the DNA is TGTGCCAGCAGTCCGGGAGGCTTAGGCACCGGGGAGCTGTTTTTT. Its translation is CASSPGGLGTGELFF.

The V and J genes are TRBV7-2 and TRBJ1-1, with D maybe TRBD1 (5 bases). The CDR3 is made up of 15 amino acids. V was cut by 1 base and J by 2 bases, with 11 bases left in between. Germline assignment: CDR1 SGHTA and CDR2 FQGNSA. The CDR3, as DNA: TGTGCCAGCAGCTTAGTTGGGGCTGGAAACACTGAAGCTTTCTTT. This encodes CASSLVGAGNTEAFF.

The chain carries TRBV5-1 and TRBJ2-7; 7 bases are a match to TRBD2. Germline loops: CDR1 SGHRS, CDR2 YFSETQ. V trimming: 2 bases; J trimming: 4 bases; junction bases outside the gene matches: 6. The CDR3 length is 14 residues. The CDR3 reads CASSLGRGVYEQYF. CDR3 coding DNA: TGCGCCAGCAGCTTAGGCCGGGGGGTATACGAGCAGTACTTC.

The CDR3 DNA reads as TGCGCCAGCAGCTTGTGGGACACAACAACCGGGGAGCTGTTTTTT. Amino acid sequence: CASSLWDTTTGELFF. The V gene is TRBV5-1, the J gene TRBJ2-2; D perhaps matches TRBD1 (6 bases). The ends were cut back, 1 base at V and 5 bases at J, with 12 bases in the middle. The germline V gene has CDR1 SGHRS and CDR2 YFSETQ. The CDR3 contains 15 residues.

This chain connects TRBV18 to TRBJ1-6; D possibly corresponds to TRBD1 (5 bases). Germline CDR1 and CDR2: KGHSH and LQKENI. This CDR3 has 16 amino acids. The germline V and J ends were trimmed by 3 bases and 5 bases, with 14 bases remaining between them. The CDR3 coding sequence is TGTGCCAGCTCACCCCTCGGGACTGCTGATAATTCACCCCTCCACTTT. Amino acid sequence: CASSPLGTADNSPLHF.

The chain employs TRBV6-5 and TRBJ1-4, with 9 positions matching TRBD1. The CDR3 loop spans 15 amino acids. Per germline, CDR1 MNHEY and CDR2 SVGAGI. Trimming took 6 bases from V and 8 from J; bases not matched to a gene: 10. CDR3 amino acids: CASSNEGQGYEKLFF. CDR3 in DNA: TGTGCCAGCAGCAACGAGGGACAGGGTTACGAAAAACTGTTTTTT.

The chain combines TRBV7-9 with TRBJ2-2; tentatively, D is TRBD2 (6 bases). The V gene's germline CDR1 is SEHNR and CDR2 FQNEAQ (reference sequence). This CDR3 is built from 17 residues. The V and J ends lost 1 base and 3 bases respectively, with 15 bases between them. In DNA form, the CDR3 reads TGTGCCAGCAGCTTAGTGGTATGGGGAGGAGACACCGGGGAGCTGTTTTTT. It encodes CASSLVVWGGDTGELFF. The full variable domain, rest sourced from reference TRBV7-9 and TRBJ2-2, is DTGVSQNPRHKITKRGQNVTFRCDPISEHNRLYWYRQTLGQGPEFLTYFQNEAQLEKSRLLSDRFSAERPKGSFSTLEIQRTEQGDSAMYLCASSLVVWGGDTGELFFGEGSRLTVL.

The chain employs TRBV11-2 and TRBJ2-3, with D maybe TRBD2 (7 bases). This CDR3 has 15 residues. With 1 base removed from V and 2 bases from J, the gap between germline ends came to 10 bases. Germline CDR1 SGHAT, CDR2 FQNNGV. This chain's CDR3 is CASSLGGGNTDTQYF. CDR3 DNA sequence: TGTGCCAGCAGCTTAGGGGGGGGCAACACAGATACGCAGTATTTT.

J is TRBJ2-2 and V is TRBV18; D is uncertain. Per germline, CDR1 KGHSH and CDR2 LQKENI. The CDR3 spans 16 residues. Trimming pared 3 bases from V and 0 bases from J, leaving 11 bases between. The CDR3 sequence is CASSPFSISNTGELFF. CDR3 coding DNA: TGTGCCAGCTCACCTTTCAGTATATCGAACACCGGGGAGCTGTTTTTT.

The chain uses TRBV7-2 and TRBJ2-2; D may be TRBD2 (5 bases). CDR1 SGHTA and CDR2 FQGNSA come from the germline V gene. V gave up 0 bases and J gave up 6 bases, with 8 bases separating them. The CDR3 covers 14 residues. This CDR3 reads CASSLARVSGELFF. For the CDR3, the DNA is TGTGCCAGCAGCTTAGCGAGGGTTTCCGGGGAGCTGTTTTTT.

The CDR3 protein is CASSGPRASGAYEQYF. The CDR3 region has the DNA TGTGCCAGCAGCGGCCCTAGGGCTAGCGGGGCCTACGAGCAGTACTTC. The V call is TRBV9, the J call TRBJ2-7; 9 bases align to TRBD2. Germline V gene sequence: CDR1 SGDLS, CDR2 YYNGEE. V lost 3 bases and J lost 2; bases outside the gene matches: 9. The CDR3 covers 16 residues.

The DNA of the CDR3 is TGTGCCAGCAGCTTAGGTAGCGGGGCGGTGGGCACTGAAGCTTTCTTT. Translating gives CASSLGSGAVGTEAFF. The chain links TRBV7-8 to TRBJ1-1; TRBD1 might be the D (5 bases). Germline V CDR1 and CDR2: SGHVS, FQNEAQ. The V gene lost 1 base and the J gene lost 4 bases, with 16 bases spanning the gap. CDR3 length: 16 residues.

This clone was observed a few times. The chain has TRBV5-1 and TRBJ2-1; 10 nucleotides align to TRBD1. Germline V gives CDR1 SGHRS, CDR2 YFSETQ. The CDR3 is 16 amino acids. V dropped 4 bases and J dropped 4; count of bases not matched to a gene: 8. In DNA, the CDR3 is TGCGCCAGCAGCCCAGGCATGGACAGGGGGTACAATGAGCAGTTCTTC. Protein product: CASSPGMDRGYNEQFF.

V and J are TRBV25-1 and TRBJ1-2; D might be TRBD1 (6 bases). Trimming stripped 5 bases from V and 8 bases from J, with 18 bases between. Germline CDR1 MGHDK, CDR2 SYGVNS. CDR3 size: 14 residues. For the CDR3, the DNA is TGTGCCAGCAGTACCGGGACACAGGTGTACGGCTACACCTTC. Its translation is CASSTGTQVYGYTF.

This CDR3 reads CASSKRGVQTGELFF. CDR3 DNA sequence: TGTGCCAGCAGCAAACGGGGGGTCCAAACCGGGGAGCTGTTTTTT. The chain recombines TRBV9 with TRBJ2-2; 7 bases align to TRBD2. V was clipped by 4 bases and J by 5 bases; unmatched bases: 8. CDR3 length: 15 residues. Looked up from germline, CDR1 is SGDLS and CDR2 is YYNGEE.

The chain joins TRBV6-2 or TRBV6-3 to TRBJ1-1; the match to TRBD1 covers 7 bases. The V segment lost 5 bases and the J segment 8 bases; nucleotides outside the gene matches: 14. Germline values: CDR1 MNHEY, CDR2 SVGEGT. This CDR3 contains 15 residues. The CDR3 loop reads CASSHLPDRLEEAFF. CDR3 coding DNA: TGTGCCAGCAGTCACCTCCCGGACAGGTTGGAGGAAGCTTTCTTT.

The chain has TRBV6-5 and TRBJ1-1, with D perhaps TRBD1 (6 bases). The CDR3 length is 14 residues. Germline V CDR1 and CDR2: MNHEY, SVGAGI. Between the trimmed V and J ends, which lost 6 bases and 5 bases, there was a span of 16 bases. CDR3 sequence: CASRAGTLGTEAFF. CDR3 in DNA: TGTGCCAGCAGGGCCGGGACACTGGGGACTGAAGCTTTCTTT.

As for this clone: A read error may produce the germline difference seen at one junction end. The chain couples TRBV18 to TRBJ1-1; D is possibly TRBD1 (5 bases). The CDR3 length is 17 residues. Looked up from germline, CDR1 is KGHSH and CDR2 is LQKENI. CDR3 coding DNA: TGTGCCAGCTCACTCGAGGTCGACGTCGTTTCGAACTTGCGGGGCCACTTT. It codes for CASSLEVDVVSNLRGHF. The complete variable domain, with remaining parts taken from reference TRBV18 and TRBJ1-1, reads NAGVMQNPRHLVRRRGQEARLRCSPMKGHSHVYWYRQLPEEGLKFMVYLQKENIIDESGMPKERFSAEFPKEGPSILRIQQVVRGDSAAYFCASSLEVDVVSNLRGHFGQGTRLTVV.